A single sample gave rise to the 10 T cell receptor beta chains below, sequenced in a study of esophageal squamous cell carcinoma under preoperative chemotherapy. TCRdb used MiXCR to reprocess the PCR reads, holding one entry per CDR3 protein. Here the sample spans 9,500 to 11,000 distinct CDR3 sequences, 63% being singletons. Indicated time point: after preoperative PTX-NDP chemotherapy. This sample was obtained from a patient given preoperative chemotherapy. These receptors came from a human donor with esophageal squamous cell carcinoma. The donor label of this sample is uncertain.

This clonotype was detected only a few times. V is TRBV11-3 and J is TRBJ2-1; D is tentatively TRBD1 or TRBD2 (5 bases each). The last part of the DNA fits TRBJ2-7 better; the J call may be wrong. This CDR3 is 15 amino acids long. Germline V lookup: CDR1 SGHNT, CDR2 YENEEA. CDR3 in DNA: TGTGCCAGCAGCTCATCAGGGAGCTCCTACAATGAGCAGTACTTC. Translation gives CASSSSGSSYNEQYF.

The chain uses TRBV11-3 and TRBJ2-3; 14 nucleotides align to TRBD2. This CDR3 has 16 amino acids. Trimming took 5 bases from V and 3 from J; bases not matched to a gene: 4. Germline CDR1 and CDR2: SGHNT and YENEEA. CDR3 in DNA: TGTGCCAGCAGCGACAGACTAGCGGGAGGGACAGATACGCAGTATTTT. Translating gives CASSDRLAGGTDTQYF.

The CDR3 loop reads CASSLLSVNTEAFF. The CDR3 DNA reads as TGTGCCAGCAGTTTGTTATCGGTAAACACTGAAGCTTTCTTT. The chain is built from TRBV12-3 or TRBV12-4 and TRBJ1-1, with unresolved D. The CDR3 is 14 residues long. V was pared by 3 bases and J by 2 bases, with 10 bases between.

This clonotype was recorded a few times. This rearrangement joins TRBV27 to TRBJ2-1; no reliable D call. Germline CDR1 is MNHEY and CDR2 is SMNVEV (reference sequence). V shed 5 bases and J shed 0 bases, with 8 bases lying between them. The CDR3 runs 14 residues. The CDR3, as DNA: TGTGCCAGCAGTCACGATAGCTCCTACAATGAGCAGTTCTTC. It specifies CASSHDSSYNEQFF.

CDR3 nucleotides: TGTGCCAGGAGTGAGTCGAGCGATAAGCAGTTCTTC. Its translation: CARSESSDKQFF. The V and J genes are TRBV10-3 and TRBJ2-1; the D is unclear. V gave up 10 bases and J gave up 11 bases, with 18 bases separating them. This CDR3 region has 12 residues. The germline V gene has CDR1 ENHRY and CDR2 SYGVKD.

This chain links TRBV6-1 with TRBJ1-5; 10 nucleotides align to TRBD1. From germline, CDR1 is MNHNS and CDR2 SASEGT. V was clipped by 4 bases and J by 1 base; unmatched bases: 7. This CDR3 is 17 amino acids long. This chain's CDR3 is CASSAFGTGASNQPQHF. In DNA, the CDR3 is TGTGCCAGCAGTGCGTTCGGGACAGGGGCGAGCAATCAGCCCCAGCATTTT.

J is TRBJ2-5 and V is TRBV3-1; weak D call: TRBD2 (6 bases). Germline assignment: CDR1 LGHDT and CDR2 YNNKEL (reference sequence). V lost 0 bases and J lost 5, with 16 bases in between. CDR3 length equals 16 residues. Written as DNA, the CDR3 is TGTGCCAGCAGCCAAGATTTCTCCGCGGGGAGGGAGACCCAGTACTTC. Its protein is CASSQDFSAGRETQYF.

This rearrangement joins TRBV7-2 to TRBJ1-5; D is unclear. This CDR3 has 16 residues. The V end lost 1 base, the J end lost 9 bases, and 19 bases lay between the germline ends. Germline CDR1 SGHTA, CDR2 FQGNSA. CDR3: CASSLGPGSGVRPQHF. The CDR3 nucleotides are TGTGCCAGCAGCTTAGGCCCAGGATCTGGGGTCCGGCCCCAGCATTTT. Based on the CDR3 plus reference TRBV7-2 and TRBJ1-5, the full variable domain is GAGVSQSPSNKVTEKGKDVELRCDPISGHTALYWYRQSLGQGLEFLIYFQGNSAPDKSGLPSDRFSAERTGGSVSTLTIQRTQQEDSAVYLCASSLGPGSGVRPQHFGDGTRLSIL.

Turning to this clonotype: One junction end does not reproduce the germline sequence, and a read error may be involved. V usage is TRBV6-1 and J usage is TRBJ2-3; D may correspond to TRBD1 or TRBD2 (5 bases each). This CDR3 has 20 amino acids. Germline CDR1 MNHNS, CDR2 SASEGT. The CDR3 sequence is CASSSRGRVSGLGAKNTQYF. DNA for the CDR3: TGTGCCAGCAGCTCACGAGGCCGCGTCTCGGGGCTGGGAGCCAAAAATACGCAGTATTTC.

This clonotype showed up just a few times. V gene TRBV6-1 combines with J gene TRBJ2-1; 7 nucleotides align to TRBD1. Trimming took 5 bases from V and 1 from J; bases not matched to a gene: 2. The CDR3 has 14 amino acids. The V gene's germline CDR1 is MNHNS and CDR2 SASEGT. The CDR3 sequence is CASSRQGSYNEQFF. For the CDR3, the DNA is TGTGCCAGCAGTCGACAGGGTTCCTACAATGAGCAGTTCTTC.